What follows are 8 T cell receptor beta chains derived from one specimen sequenced in a study of shared clonotypes between healthy human individuals. TCRdb keeps only in-frame clones here, not all; method: immunoSEQ multiplex PCR. The sample shows 2.5 million or so clones, roughly nine tenths of them seen only once. The sequenced material came from naive CD4+ T cells sorted from blood. Subset meaning: CD45RA+ positively selected. The receptor set was obtained from a man aged 18-30 years in good health.

The chain is built from TRBV11-2 and TRBJ2-1, with D possibly TRBD2 on 5 matching bases. From germline, CDR1 is SGHAT and CDR2 FQNNGV. The CDR3 spans 16 residues. The V gene lost 1 base and the J gene lost 2 bases, with 12 bases spanning the gap. CDR3 sequence: CASSLAGGLTYNEQFF. The DNA of the CDR3 is TGTGCCAGCAGCTTAGCAGGCGGGTTAACCTACAATGAGCAGTTCTTC. The whole variable domain, remainder taken from reference TRBV11-2 and TRBJ2-1, is EAGVAQSPRYKIIEKRQSVAFWCNPISGHATLYWYQQILGQGPKLLIQFQNNGVVDDSQLPKDRFSAERLKGVDSTLKIQPAKLEDSAVYLCASSLAGGLTYNEQFFGPGTRLTVL.

The rearrangement joins TRBV16 to TRBJ2-7, with 8 bases fitting TRBD1. Trimming took 4 bases from V and 3 from J; bases not matched to a gene: 5. The CDR3 has 14 amino acids. Germline lookup yields CDR1 KGHSY and CDR2 FQNENV. The CDR3 coding sequence is TGTGCCAGCAGCCCGCTTGGACAGGGCTACGAGCAGTACTTC. Protein sequence: CASSPLGQGYEQYF.

This chain uses TRBV15 with TRBJ1-3; 8 positions match TRBD1. The CDR3 extends over 16 amino acids. J was trimmed by 5 bases and V by 5 bases; bases with no gene match: 11. Germline V lookup: CDR1 LNHNV, CDR2 YYDKDF (reference sequence). Here the CDR3 reads CATSSRGQGARNTIYF. CDR3 DNA: TGTGCCACCAGCTCCCGGGGGCAGGGGGCAAGAAACACCATATATTTT.

The J gene is TRBJ1-5, the V gene TRBV2; D unclear. The CDR3 consists of 15 residues. V was clipped by 2 bases and J by 0 bases, with 8 bases between them. The germline V gene has CDR1 SNHLY and CDR2 FYNNEI. The CDR3, as DNA: TGTGCCAGCAGTGAACAGACAAATAGCAATCAGCCCCAGCATTTT. Translating gives CASSEQTNSNQPQHF.

This clone was counted a single time. The rearrangement uses TRBV6-1 and TRBJ2-5; no clear D gene. Germline V gene data show CDR1 as MNHNS and CDR2 as SASEGT. V shed 5 bases and J shed 1 base, with 11 bases lying between them. The CDR3 loop spans 14 amino acids. CDR3 region: CASSRSEIQETQYF. The DNA of the CDR3 is TGTGCCAGCAGTCGCTCAGAGATCCAAGAGACCCAGTACTTC.

The CDR3 reads CASQVRVAGELFF. DNA for the CDR3: TGTGCCAGTCAAGTCCGGGTGGCCGGGGAGCTGTTTTTT. The rearrangement uses TRBV19 and TRBJ2-2; D gene ambiguous. CDR3 length: 13 amino acids. The V end was cut by 8 bases, the J end by 6 bases, with 13 bases between. Germline lookup yields CDR1 LNHDA and CDR2 SQIVND (reference sequence).

The rearrangement links TRBV6-1 to TRBJ2-2, with D tentatively TRBD1 (5 bases). CDR1 is MNHNS and CDR2 is SASEGT in the germline V gene. The V end was cut by 3 bases, the J end by 3 bases, with 20 bases between. The CDR3 totals 18 residues. The CDR3: CASSDLQGRAPYTGELFF. CDR3 nucleotides: TGTGCCAGCAGTGACCTTCAGGGCAGGGCCCCCTACACCGGGGAGCTGTTTTTT.

The J gene is TRBJ2-3, the V gene TRBV6-4; tentative D call: TRBD2 (5 bases). The V gene's germline CDR1 is MRHNA and CDR2 SNTAGT. CDR3 length equals 14 residues. V gave up 5 bases and J gave up 5 bases, with 14 bases separating them. CDR3 residues: CASSPSTMGDTQYF. CDR3 coding DNA: TGTGCCAGCAGTCCTTCGACTATGGGAGATACGCAGTATTTT.